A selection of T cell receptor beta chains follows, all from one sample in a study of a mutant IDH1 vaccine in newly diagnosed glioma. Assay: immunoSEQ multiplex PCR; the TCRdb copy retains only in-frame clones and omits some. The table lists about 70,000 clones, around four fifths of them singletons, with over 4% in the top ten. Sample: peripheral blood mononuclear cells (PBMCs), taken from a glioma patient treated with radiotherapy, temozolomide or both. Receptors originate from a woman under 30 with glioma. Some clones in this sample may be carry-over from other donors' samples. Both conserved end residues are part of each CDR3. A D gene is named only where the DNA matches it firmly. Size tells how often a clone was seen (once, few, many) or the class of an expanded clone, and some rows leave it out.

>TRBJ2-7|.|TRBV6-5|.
TGTGCCAGCAGTTCCCCCGGAACCCCCTACGAGCAGTACTTC
CASSSPGTPYEQYF
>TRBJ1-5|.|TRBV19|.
TGTGCCAGTATACAGAATAGCAATCAGCCCCAGCATTTT
CASIQNSNQPQHF
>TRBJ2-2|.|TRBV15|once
TGTGCCACCAGCAGGCAGGGGCCAAACACCGGGGAGCTGTTTTTT
CATSRQGPNTGELFF
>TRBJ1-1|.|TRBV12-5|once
TGTGCTAGTGGTCCCAAGACAGCTCTACCTGAAGCTTTCTTT
CASGPKTALPEAFF
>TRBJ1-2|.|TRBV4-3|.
TGCGCCAGCAGCCAAACCCGAGATGGACCGAGGGCTAACTATGGCTACACCTTC
CASSQTRDGPRANYGYTF
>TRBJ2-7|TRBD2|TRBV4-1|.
TGCGCCAGCAGCCCCTCCCCGTTAGCGGGCCGCTCCTACGAGCAGTACTTC
CASSPSPLAGRSYEQYF
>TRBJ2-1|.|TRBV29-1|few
TGCAGCGTTGTAGATCTCAGGGGCTCGGGTAATGAGCAGTTCTTC
CSVVDLRGSGNEQFF
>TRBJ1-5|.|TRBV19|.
TGTGCCAGTAGTCTCATGGGAGGGTCTCAGCCCCAGCATTTT
CASSLMGGSQPQHF
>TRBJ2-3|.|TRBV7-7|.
TGTGCTAGCAGCCGCCAGGGGACAGATACGCAGTATTTT
CASSRQGTDTQYF
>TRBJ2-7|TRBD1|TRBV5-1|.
TGCGCCAGCAGCTGGACAGGTCTCTCCTACGAGCAGTACTTC
CASSWTGLSYEQYF
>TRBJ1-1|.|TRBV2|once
TGTGCCAGCGGAAGAACAGGGACTGAAGCTTTCTTT
CASGRTGTEAFF
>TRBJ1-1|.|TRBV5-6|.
TGTGCCAGCAGCCCCGTGGGGGGCGTCGCGATGAACACTGAAGCTTTCTTT
CASSPVGGVAMNTEAFF
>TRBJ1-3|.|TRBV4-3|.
TGCGCCAGCAGCCAAGAGTACGACTCTGGAAACACCATATATTTT
CASSQEYDSGNTIYF
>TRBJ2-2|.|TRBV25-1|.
TGTGCCAGCAGTACAGGGTCAGGGAATTTCGTCACCGGGGAGCTGTTTTTT
CASSTGSGNFVTGELFF
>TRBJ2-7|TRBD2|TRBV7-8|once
TGTGCCAGCAGCTTAGGGGGACTACTGGATGAGCAGTACTTC
CASSLGGLLDEQYF
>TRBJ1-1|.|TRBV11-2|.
TGTGCCAGCAGCTTAGGTTCGGGCATGAACACTGAAGCTTTCTTT
CASSLGSGMNTEAFF
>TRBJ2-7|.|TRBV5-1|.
TGCGCCAGCAGCTTATACGATAGCTACGAGCAGTACTTC
CASSLYDSYEQYF
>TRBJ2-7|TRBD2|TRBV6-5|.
TGTGCCAGCAGTTACTCTCGGTATAGCGGGACCTACGAGCAGTACTTC
CASSYSRYSGTYEQYF
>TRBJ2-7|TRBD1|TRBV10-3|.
TGTGCCACCGGGACAGTAAAAGACTACGAGCAGTACTTC
CATGTVKDYEQYF
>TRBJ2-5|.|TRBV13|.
TGTGCCAGCAGCTTAGAAGGGCAGGGAAAGGAGACCCAGTACTTC
CASSLEGQGKETQYF
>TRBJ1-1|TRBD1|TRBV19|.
TGTGCCAGTAGTATACGGACAGGGATGAGCACTGAAGCTTTCTTT
CASSIRTGMSTEAFF
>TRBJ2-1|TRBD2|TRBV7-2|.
TGTGCCAGCAGCTTCTCTAGCGGGAGGGGCGCCTACAATGAGCAGTTCTTC
CASSFSSGRGAYNEQFF
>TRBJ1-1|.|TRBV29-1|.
TGCAGCGTTGAAGGCAAGGTTGGGGCTGAAGCTTTCTTT
CSVEGKVGAEAFF
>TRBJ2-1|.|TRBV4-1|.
TGCGCCAGCAGCCAAGAGGGGGGAAGTTTATACAATGAGCAGTTCTTC
CASSQEGGSLYNEQFF
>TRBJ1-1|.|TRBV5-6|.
TGTGCCAGCAGCTTCCTCATCACTGAAGCTTTCTTT
CASSFLITEAFF
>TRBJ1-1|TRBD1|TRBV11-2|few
TGTGCCAGCAGCATCGGGACAGTGGCGGGAGCTTTCTTT
CASSIGTVAGAFF
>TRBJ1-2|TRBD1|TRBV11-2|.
TGTGCCAGCAGCCCGACAGGGAATGGCTACACCTTC
CASSPTGNGYTF
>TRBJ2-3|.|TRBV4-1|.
TGCGCCAGCAGCCCCACGGCAGGGAAAAGCACAGATACGCAGTATTTT
CASSPTAGKSTDTQYF
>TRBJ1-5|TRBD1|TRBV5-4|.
TGTGCCAGCAGCCTCCAGGGGGACCCTCAGCCCCAGCATTTT
CASSLQGDPQPQHF
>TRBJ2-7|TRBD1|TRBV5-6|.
TGTGCCAGCAGCTTGGACGGGACAGGGTCCTACGAGCAGTACTTC
CASSLDGTGSYEQYF
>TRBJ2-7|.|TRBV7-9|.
TGTGCCAGCAGCCCCCCCCCGGGGGGCGGCCACGAGCAGTACTTC
CASSPPPGGGHEQYF
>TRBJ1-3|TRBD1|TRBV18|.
TGTGCCAGCTCACCGGCAGGGGGCTATTCTGGAAACACCATATATTTT
CASSPAGGYSGNTIYF
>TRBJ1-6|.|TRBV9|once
TGTGCCAGCAGCGTCCGACAGGAGGGTTCACCCCTCCACTTT
CASSVRQEGSPLHF
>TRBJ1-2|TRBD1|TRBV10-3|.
TGTGCCATCAGTGAGCGGAAGGGGGCATTAGGCTATGGCTACACCTTC
CAISERKGALGYGYTF
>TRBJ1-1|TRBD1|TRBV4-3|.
TGCGCCAGCAGCCAAGATTTCCAGGGGGGCACTGAAGCTTTCTTT
CASSQDFQGGTEAFF
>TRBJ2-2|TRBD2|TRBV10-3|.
TGTGCCATCAGGGACACTAGCGCGGGGGAGCTGTTTTTT
CAIRDTSAGELFF
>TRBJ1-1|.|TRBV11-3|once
TGTGCCAGCAGCTTTAAGCGGGGGGCCGGAACTGAAGCTTTCTTT
CASSFKRGAGTEAFF
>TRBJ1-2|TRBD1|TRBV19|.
TGTGCCAGTACGCCGTGGGACAGTGACTATGGCTACACCTTC
CASTPWDSDYGYTF
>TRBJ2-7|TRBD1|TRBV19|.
TGTGCCAGTAAGGGGACAGGTACATCCTACGAGCAGTACTTC
CASKGTGTSYEQYF
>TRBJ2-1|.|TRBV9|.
TGTGCCAGCAGCGTAGATCCCCGCGGGATCAACAATGAGCAGTTCTTC
CASSVDPRGINNEQFF
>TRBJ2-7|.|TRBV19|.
TGTGCCAGTAGTGGGGCAGAGTCCTACGAGCAGTACTTC
CASSGAESYEQYF
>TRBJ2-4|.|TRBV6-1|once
TGTGCCAGCAATACAGAGCTTCTAGCCAAAAACATTCAGTACTTC
CASNTELLAKNIQYF
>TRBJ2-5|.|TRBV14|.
TGTGCCAGCAGCCAAGTACTGGGGGTCCAAGAGACCCAGTACTTC
CASSQVLGVQETQYF
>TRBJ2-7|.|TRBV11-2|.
TGTGCCAGCAGCTTAATGGGCTCCGAGCAGTACTTC
CASSLMGSEQYF
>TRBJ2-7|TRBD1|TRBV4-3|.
TGCGCCAGCAGCCAAGGGGACAGGGGGGGCTCCTACGAGCAGTACTTC
CASSQGDRGGSYEQYF
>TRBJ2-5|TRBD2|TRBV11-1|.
TGTGCCAGCAGCTTTTCACTAGCGTTGGAGACCCAGTACTTC
CASSFSLALETQYF
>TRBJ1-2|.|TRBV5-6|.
TGTGCCAGCAGCTTGCAGGGCGATAACTATGGCTACACCTTC
CASSLQGDNYGYTF
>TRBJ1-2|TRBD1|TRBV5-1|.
TGCGCCAGCAGCTTGGTAAGGGGGCTAGATGGCTACACCTTC
CASSLVRGLDGYTF
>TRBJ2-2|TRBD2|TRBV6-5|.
TGTGCCACCCAGCCGGGACTAGTCTCTACCGGGGAGCTGTTTTTT
CATQPGLVSTGELFF
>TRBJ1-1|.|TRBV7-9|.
TGTGCCAGCAGCCCCAGAGGTCCTCACACTGAAGCTTTCTTT
CASSPRGPHTEAFF
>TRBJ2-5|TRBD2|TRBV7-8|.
TGTGCCAGCAGCGCCAGGACTAGCGGGAGGCAAGAGACCCAGTACTTC
CASSARTSGRQETQYF
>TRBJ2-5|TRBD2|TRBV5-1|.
TGCGCCAGCAGCTTGGGACTAGCCCTAGAAGAGACCCAGTACTTC
CASSLGLALEETQYF
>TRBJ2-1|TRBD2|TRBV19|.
TGTGCCAGTAGTCCCCGGACGGGGGGGAGTGAGCAGTTCTTC
CASSPRTGGSEQFF
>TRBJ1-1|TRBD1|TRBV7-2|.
TGTGCCAGCAGCCCCCGGGACAGGCGGTTGGAAGCTTTCTTT
CASSPRDRRLEAFF
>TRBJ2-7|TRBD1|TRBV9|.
TGTGCCAGCAGCGTTGGGGACAGGAGCTCCTACGAGCAGTACTTC
CASSVGDRSSYEQYF
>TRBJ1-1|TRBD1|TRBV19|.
TGTGCCAGTAGCCCAAGGACAGGGGGCACTGAAGCTTTCTTT
CASSPRTGGTEAFF
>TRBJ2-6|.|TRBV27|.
TGTGCCAGCCGACCCTCGGGAGCTGGGGCCAACGTCCTGACTTTC
CASRPSGAGANVLTF